This T cell receptor beta chain was obtained from a study of blood T cell repertoires in COVID-19 (dated by TCRdb to 2020 to 2021). Regarding the complete study: The collaborator samples originated in the United States, Italy and Spain and spanned the acute and convalescent phases of COVID-19. The material from the prospective study consisted of cDNA or gDNA derived from T cells, B-cell-depleted T cells, or PBMCs. The dataset comprised deeply sampled blood TCRbeta repertoires from subjects exposed to, actively infected with, or recovered from COVID-19. The repertoires were released in a freely available public database intended as a resource for research on the immune response to SARS-CoV-2. Samples were obtained from the ongoing ImmuneRACE study (first 160 participants) and from approximately 1,200 subjects provided by 6 global collaborators. The sample metadata nearly always contained a de-identified subject ID, COVID-19 status, age in years and sex. Where available, HLA class I and class II types were taken from metadata supplied by the sample provider and were not determined by assay-based typing. The research as a whole found: The quantity of clinical and demographic metadata differed by source and by participant and was supplied without curation.

Per the germline V gene, WSHSY is the CDR1 and SAAADI is the CDR2. There are 17 amino acids in the CDR3, from cysteine to phenylalanine inclusive. Just CDR3 DNA is preserved here, 51 bases in frame from base 1. The junction shows trimming of 0 bases on V and 1 base on J, and the gene matches do not reach 7 bases of it. Whole blood was collected in K2EDTA tubes by collaborating institutions according to the institutions' own protocols. For TCRbeta analysis, collaborators shipped samples as frozen whole blood, isolated PBMCs, or DNA extracted from either of those sample types. Concerning this clone: What antigen it recognizes has not been identified. Per-base qualities were not stored, and no clone one base away is much larger.

The immunoSEQ Assay, a bias-controlled multiplex PCR, was used to amplify TCRbeta CDR3 regions from genomic DNA. In the authors' own workflow: Nucleated cell counts per sample were estimated from amplification of reference gene primers within the assay. To quantify the absolute abundance of each unique TCRbeta CDR3 rearrangement, sequence reads were collapsed and filtered. For each sample, productive Simpson clonality was calculated as the square root of Simpson's diversity index across productive rearrangements. As stored in TCRdb, this immuneACCESS dataset retains in-frame rearrangements with V and J assigned. A fraction of the clones does not appear; measured against another copy, unresolved V genes explain less than half of the discrepancy, and the remainder lacks a known reason. The V and J calls and clone size are taken from that table; D and trimming were inferred from the DNA. This sample holds roughly 140,000 clones; about nine tenths were observed only once. The ten largest clones represent approximately 4.1% of the sample.

This clonotype originated in a woman in her sixties with active or convalescent COVID-19. The rearrangement combines TRBV10-2 with TRBJ2-3; TRBD2 lines up with 7 middle nucleotides. The sequencing input was peripheral blood. The CDR3 is CASSESWGGDGTDTQYF. The DNA sequence follows: TGCGCCAGCAGTGAGTCGTGGGGGGGGGATGGCACAGATACGCAGTATTTT.